This entry lists 2 T cell receptor beta chains sequenced from one sample in a study of T cell responses to AZD1222 COVID-19 vaccine. The table came from immunoSEQ multiplex PCR; TCRdb's copy has only in-frame clones and leaves some out. Counted here are tens of thousands of clones, 80% to 95% occurring once; the ten biggest clones make up roughly 3.1%. The starting material was peripheral blood, obtained 28 days after the second AZD1222 dose. Source of these receptors: an adult who received the AZD1222 COVID-19 vaccine.

The CDR3, as DNA: TGTGCCAGTAGTGTTAGCTTCCTGAACACTGAAGCTTTCTTT. Amino acid sequence: CASSVSFLNTEAFF. The chain links TRBV19 to TRBJ1-1, with D uncertain. Germline lookup yields CDR1 LNHDA and CDR2 SQIVND (reference sequence). CDR3 length: 14 residues. Trimming pared 5 bases from V and 0 bases from J, leaving 10 bases between.

The V gene is TRBV10-2, the J gene TRBJ1-2, with D possibly TRBD1 on 5 matching bases. The V end was cut by 0 bases, the J end by 0 bases, with 11 bases between. The CDR3 runs to 16 residues. Germline V gene lookup returns CDR1 WSHSY and CDR2 SAAADI. The CDR3 reads CASSESGRGSNYGYTF. CDR3 DNA sequence: TGCGCCAGCAGTGAGTCAGGAAGGGGATCTAACTATGGCTACACCTTC.